These 24 T cell receptor beta chains were all obtained from the same sample, sequenced in a study of T cells in Graves' hyperthyroidism and ophthalmopathy. Amplified TCR beta CDR3 regions derived from RNA transcripts. When the TCR CDR3 underwent first-round RT-PCR, the HTBI primer set was used. TCRdb fed the multiplex PCR reads into MiXCR, producing one record per CDR3 protein. Here the sample spans 480,000 or so distinct CDR3 sequences, approximately 15% being singletons. Specimen: blood. These receptors were collected from a woman younger than 30 with Graves' hyperthyroidism.

This clonotype was recorded many times. The chain combines TRBV7-8 with TRBJ2-1; D gene uncertain. The germline V and J ends were trimmed by 1 base and 7 bases, with 14 bases remaining between them. The CDR3 is made up of 15 amino acids. CDR1 and CDR2 (germline): SGHVS, FQNEAQ. DNA of the CDR3: TGTGCCAGCAGCTTAGGTTGGAGAGGTGGGAATGAGCAGTTCTTC. It translates to CASSLGWRGGNEQFF.

This clonotype was recorded at least ten times. The rearrangement uses TRBV3-1 and TRBJ2-1; D call uncertain. V was pared by 0 bases and J by 7 bases, with 13 bases between. Germline assignment: CDR1 LGHDT and CDR2 YNNKEL (reference sequence). The CDR3 is 15 residues long. The CDR3 DNA is TGTGCCAGCAGCCAAGATCTGGGCTACTGGAATGAGCAGTTCTTC. It codes for CASSQDLGYWNEQFF.

In its sample, this clonotype was seen many times. V is TRBV3-1 and J is TRBJ1-1; no firm D call. V lost 2 bases, J lost 5 bases, and 9 bases lay in between. Germline CDR1 reads LGHDT; CDR2 reads YNNKEL (reference sequence). CDR3 length equals 13 residues. DNA for the CDR3: TGTGCCAGCAGCCAATCTGAAAGGACTGAAGCTTTCTTT. It encodes CASSQSERTEAFF. The variable domain in full, with the rest retrieved from reference TRBV3-1 and TRBJ1-1, is DTAVSQTPKYLVTQMGNDKSIKCEQNLGHDTMYWYKQDSKKFLKIMFSYNNKELIINETVPNRFSPKSPDKAHLNLHINSLELGDSAVYFCASSQSERTEAFFGQGTRLTVV.

This clonotype has a count of ten or more. The junction differs from germline at one of its ends, possibly a read error. This chain uses TRBV7-7 with TRBJ2-5, with a possible D match to TRBD2 (6 bases). CDR1 SSHAT and CDR2 FNYEAQ come from the germline V gene (reference sequence). The CDR3 consists of 17 residues. As DNA, the CDR3 is TGTGCTAGCAGCCGCCGCGGGGCCGGGGGAGGAAGAGAGACCCAGTACTTC. It is translated as CASSRRGAGGGRETQYF.

The chain has TRBV4-1 and TRBJ1-3; D is ambiguous. The CDR3 loop spans 16 amino acids. Per germline, CDR1 MGHRA and CDR2 YSYEKL. V shed 2 bases and J shed 0 bases, with 11 bases lying between them. The CDR3 coding sequence is TGCGCCAGCAGCCAAAGGTTGACCGTCTCTGGAAACACCATATATTTT. This encodes CASSQRLTVSGNTIYF.

In its sample, this clonotype was seen many times. V usage is TRBV6-1 and J usage is TRBJ1-4, with 7 bases identical to TRBD1. The V segment lost 4 bases and the J segment 6 bases; nucleotides outside the gene matches: 11. Germline assignment: CDR1 MNHNS and CDR2 SASEGT. This CDR3 comprises 16 residues. CDR3 region: CASSGEGQVWDEKLFF. For the CDR3, the DNA is TGTGCCAGCAGTGGAGAAGGACAGGTTTGGGATGAAAAACTGTTTTTT.

The chain employs TRBV4-1 and TRBJ2-7, with D unresolved. In germline, CDR1 is MGHRA, CDR2 YSYEKL. This CDR3 contains 16 residues. V lost 0 bases and J lost 1, with 13 bases in between. CDR3 protein: CASSQDDSNGSYEQYV. CDR3 DNA sequence: TGCGCCAGCAGCCAAGATGACTCGAACGGGTCCTACGAGCAGTACGTC.

This clonotype was counted many times. The CDR3 sequence: CASSPPSGRSYEQYF. Here the CDR3 DNA reads TGTGCCAGCAGCCCCCCTAGCGGGAGATCGTACGAGCAGTACTTC. This chain connects TRBV3-1 to TRBJ2-7; 10 bases match TRBD2. Germline-derived CDR1 and CDR2 are LGHDT and YNNKEL (reference sequence). This CDR3 has 15 amino acids. The trim removed 4 bases at V and 4 bases at J, leaving 7 bases unmatched.

The chain couples TRBV27 to TRBJ1-2; tentatively, D is TRBD1 (5 bases). Germline V lookup: CDR1 MNHEY, CDR2 SMNVEV (reference sequence). Trimming took off 7 bases at V and 2 bases at J, with 17 bases between the two ends. The CDR3 covers 15 residues. CDR3 loop: CASNPAGQVNYGYTF. The CDR3 DNA follows: TGTGCCAGCAATCCCGCGGGGCAGGTGAACTATGGCTACACCTTC.

The chain links TRBV4-1 to TRBJ2-7, with a weak D call TRBD1 (5 bases). V dropped 4 bases and J dropped 1 base, with 17 bases sitting between them. Germline assignment: CDR1 MGHRA and CDR2 YSYEKL. There are 16 residues in the CDR3. This chain's CDR3 is CASSRGHPDTSYEQYF. DNA for the CDR3: TGCGCCAGCAGCCGCGGACATCCAGATACTTCCTACGAGCAGTACTTC.

Points on this clonotype: With a much larger clone just one base away, this may be a read error. The rearrangement uses TRBV9 and TRBJ2-5, with unresolved D. CDR1 SGDLS and CDR2 YYNGEE come from the germline V gene. The CDR3 is made up of 13 amino acids. CDR3 sequence reads: CASSQSPQETQHF. The CDR3 region has the DNA TGTGCCAGCTCGCAGTCTCCGCAAGAGACCCAGCACTTC.

This clonotype was found a few times. The CDR3 ends on some other residue instead of the conserved phenylalanine or tryptophan, so this is likely a read error. This chain connects TRBV30 to TRBJ2-2; D gene uncertain. Germline V lookup: CDR1 GTSNPN, CDR2 SVGIG (reference sequence). Trimming removed 4 bases from V and 1 base from J, with 10 bases in between. The CDR3 extends over 14 amino acids. CDR3 residues: CAWIRAVNTGELFS. The CDR3 DNA sequence: TGTGCCTGGATTCGGGCGGTGAACACCGGGGAGCTGTTTTCT.

On this clonotype: A much larger clone lies one base from this, so it may be a read error. The chain combines TRBV19 with TRBJ1-2; TRBD1 aligns across 7 bases. Germline values: CDR1 LNHDA, CDR2 SQIVND (reference sequence). The CDR3 sequence is 16 residues long. CDR3 amino acids: CTSRPQGPGFNYGYTF. CDR3 DNA sequence: TGTACCAGTAGACCACAGGGGCCGGGATTTAACTATGGCTACACCTTC.

This clonotype came up a few times. One junction end does not reproduce the germline sequence, and a read error may be involved. The chain carries TRBV30 and TRBJ1-4; D uncertain. The germline V gene has CDR1 GTSNPN and CDR2 SVGIG (reference sequence). The CDR3 extends over 15 amino acids. CDR3 sequence: CAWSRRGATSEKLFF. The CDR3 DNA sequence: TGTGCCTGGAGCAGGAGAGGAGCAACTAGTGAAAAACTGTTTTTT.

J is TRBJ2-1 and V is TRBV4-1; tentatively, D is TRBD2 (6 bases). Looked up from germline, CDR1 is MGHRA and CDR2 is YSYEKL. This CDR3 is built from 16 residues. V was clipped by 1 base and J by 2 bases, with 12 bases between them. CDR3 DNA: TGCGCCAGCAGCCAAGTCGGGAGAAGCACCTACAATGAGCAGTTCTTC. Translated, it gives CASSQVGRSTYNEQFF.

This clonotype was found a few times. The rearrangement links TRBV2 to TRBJ2-1; 9 bases match TRBD2. The germline gives CDR1 SNHLY, CDR2 FYNNEI. The CDR3 runs 15 residues. V trimming: 3 bases; J trimming: 4 bases; junction bases outside the gene matches: 4. The CDR3 here is CASSDTSGLYNEQFF. The CDR3 DNA is TGTGCCAGCAGTGATACTAGCGGGCTTTACAATGAGCAGTTCTTC.

As to this clonotype: With a much larger clone just one base away, this may be a read error. The V gene is TRBV14, the J gene TRBJ2-2; either TRBD1 or TRBD2 may fit D (6 bases each). Germline CDR1 and CDR2: SGHDN and FVKESK. The CDR3 totals 16 residues. CDR3 DNA: TGTGCCTGCAGCCAAGGGGGGAGAGGTTACACCGGGGAGCTGTTTTTT. Protein product: CACSQGGRGYTGELFF.

This clonotype showed up many times. V usage is TRBV9 and J usage is TRBJ2-3; 11 positions match TRBD2. Trimming took 1 base from V and 5 from J; bases not matched to a gene: 6. CDR3 length: 16 amino acids. CDR1 is SGDLS and CDR2 is YYNGEE in the germline V gene. CDR3 region: CASSVQLAGDVDTQYF. The CDR3 DNA reads TGTGCCAGCAGCGTACAACTAGCGGGAGATGTAGATACGCAGTATTTT.

This clonotype was detected ten times or more. The rearrangement uses TRBV3-1 and TRBJ2-1, with D maybe TRBD2 (6 bases). Germline-derived CDR1 and CDR2 are LGHDT and YNNKEL (reference sequence). CDR3 length: 14 residues. V was clipped by 4 bases and J by 5 bases, with 12 bases between them. The CDR3, as DNA: TGTGCCAGCAGCCTATGGCGGGGCGACAATGAGCAGTTCTTC. As protein: CASSLWRGDNEQFF.

There are many counts of this clonotype. This sequence joins TRBV5-1 and TRBJ2-2; D is possibly TRBD2 (6 bases). V was pared by 3 bases and J by 4 bases, with 16 bases between. The CDR3 length is 16 residues. Germline CDR1 and CDR2: SGHRS and YFSETQ. CDR3 residues: CASSSLGGVSTGELFF. CDR3 in DNA: TGCGCCAGCAGCTCCCTCGGCGGGGTGAGCACCGGGGAGCTGTTTTTT.

This clonotype was seen more than once but under ten times. The V and J genes are TRBV19 and TRBJ1-1, with no clear D. Trimming cost V 4 bases and J 0 bases, with 12 bases left between them. The CDR3 is 15 residues long. Germline V gives CDR1 LNHDA, CDR2 SQIVND (reference sequence). The CDR3 nucleotides read TGTGCCAGTAGTACCACCGGGAGCATGAACACTGAAGCTTTCTTT. Translating gives CASSTTGSMNTEAFF. Complete variable domain (other parts from reference TRBV19 and TRBJ1-1): DGGITQSPKYLFRKEGQNVTLSCEQNLNHDAMYWYRQDPGQGLRLIYYSQIVNDFQKGDIAEGYSVSREKKESFPLTVTSAQKNPTAFYLCASSTTGSMNTEAFFGQGTRLTVV.

This clonotype has ten or more counts. Written as DNA, the CDR3 is TGTGCCACCAGCAGAGTGAGCCCAAAGACTGAAGCTTTCTTT. Translated, it gives CATSRVSPKTEAFF. The J gene is TRBJ1-1, the V gene TRBV15; D is ambiguous. V was trimmed by 1 base and J by 5 bases, leaving 11 bases between them. CDR1 is LNHNV, CDR2 YYDKDF, per germline (reference sequence). The CDR3 spans 14 residues.

Many counts were recorded for this clonotype. The V and J genes are TRBV19 and TRBJ1-4; TRBD1 aligns across 9 bases. The germline CDR1 and CDR2 sequences are LNHDA and SQIVND (reference sequence). This CDR3 has 15 amino acids. V was clipped by 8 bases and J by 0 bases; unmatched bases: 4. The CDR3 spells CASGQGLSTNEKLFF. The CDR3 DNA follows: TGTGCCAGTGGACAGGGGCTCTCAACTAATGAAAAACTGTTTTTT.

At least ten counts were recorded for this clonotype. J is TRBJ2-4 and V is TRBV12-3 or TRBV12-4; TRBD2 matches 14 bases. This CDR3 is built from 18 residues. V shed 7 bases and J 0 bases; nucleotides not matched to a gene: 8. CDR3 sequence (DNA): TGTGCCAGCACCCTGGGACTAGCGGGAGCCCCAGCCAAAAACATTCAGTACTTC. Protein: CASTLGLAGAPAKNIQYF.